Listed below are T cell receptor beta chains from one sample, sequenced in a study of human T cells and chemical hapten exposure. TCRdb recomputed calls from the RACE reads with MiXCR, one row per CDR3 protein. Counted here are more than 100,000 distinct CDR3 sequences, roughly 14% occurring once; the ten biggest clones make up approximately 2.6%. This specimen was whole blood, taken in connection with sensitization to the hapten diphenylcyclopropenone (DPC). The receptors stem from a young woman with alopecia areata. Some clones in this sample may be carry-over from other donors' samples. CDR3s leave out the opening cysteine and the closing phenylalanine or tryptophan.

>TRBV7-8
ASSLYRTEQF
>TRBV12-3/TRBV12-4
ASGGRLNTEAF
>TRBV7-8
VSSRQGTGNTIY
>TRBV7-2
ASRTNAGGRLYNEQF
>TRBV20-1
SASFNSPGRIYEAF
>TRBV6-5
ASRKGLAGSTDTQY
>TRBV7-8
ASSPEAGGEKLF
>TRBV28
ASRQGAQGNTIY
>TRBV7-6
ASSPGRASTDTQY
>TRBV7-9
ASKGAQAPLH
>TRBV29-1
SVGGGDVMNTEAF
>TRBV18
ASSQLQETQY
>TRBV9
ASSPGTGRGNEQF
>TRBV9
ASSVETVPYNEQF
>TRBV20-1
SASPGTAYSQPQH
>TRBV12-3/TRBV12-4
ASSHLFSGEANEQF
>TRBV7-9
ASSLGPHTGELF
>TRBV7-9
ASSLTSGSTGELF
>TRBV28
ASSLSLGPQRNTIY
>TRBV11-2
ASSTRGWGSSYNEQF
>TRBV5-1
ASSFTGDYGYT
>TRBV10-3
AISVGGSTDTQY
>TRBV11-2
ASSLDTGVQETQY
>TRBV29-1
SVGNQETQY
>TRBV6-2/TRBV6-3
ASSYMANRQETQY
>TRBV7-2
ASSLDGTQY
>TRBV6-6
ATLDPNQPQH
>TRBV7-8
ASSLGVDTEAF
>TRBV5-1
ASSLIRDGRETQY
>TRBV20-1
SAWTGDGQPQH